Each of the 29 T cell receptor beta chains below was sequenced from the same sample in a study of human T cells and chemical hapten exposure. Documented time point: patch test 3, about 24 weeks after DPC sensitization. The treatment here: therapeutic diphenylcyclopropenone sensitization with weekly scalp DPC. TCRdb reanalysed the RACE reads using MiXCR and keeps one entry per CDR3 protein. The table records 150,000 to 200,000 distinct CDR3 sequences, 24% of them present only once. The source material was whole blood, sampled in connection with sensitization to the hapten diphenylcyclopropenone (DPC). These receptors all stem from a woman in her thirties or forties with alopecia areata. Some clones in this sample may be carry-over from other donors' samples.

The chain joins TRBV7-2 to TRBJ2-7, with 8 bases fitting TRBD1. Germline V gives CDR1 SGHTA, CDR2 FQGNSA. The CDR3 covers 13 residues. J was trimmed by 6 bases and V by 5 bases; bases with no gene match: 6. The CDR3 DNA sequence: TGTGCCAGCAGCCCGGACAGGGATCGCGAGCAGTACTTC. It translates to CASSPDRDREQYF.

This clonotype was counted between two and nine times. The chain is built from TRBV24-1 and TRBJ1-2; D is possibly TRBD1 (5 bases). The CDR3 is 13 residues long. V lost 5 bases to trimming and J lost 4 bases, with 10 bases between them. Germline V lookup: CDR1 KGHDR, CDR2 SFDVKD. The CDR3, as DNA: TGTGCCACCAGTGCGGGGACGGGCTATGGCTACACCTTC. Translation gives CATSAGTGYGYTF.

The chain links TRBV11-2 to TRBJ2-7; a possible D gene is TRBD2 (6 bases). Germline CDR1 reads SGHAT; CDR2 reads FQNNGV. There are 14 residues in the CDR3. Deletions cut 5 bases from V and 0 bases from J, with 11 bases between. CDR3: CASSLRLVSYEQYF. CDR3 nucleotides: TGTGCCAGCAGCCTCCGACTAGTCTCCTACGAGCAGTACTTC.

This clonotype was counted a few times. The chain employs TRBV27 and TRBJ2-7, with TRBD2 as a possible D gene (6 bases). Looked up from germline, CDR1 is MNHEY and CDR2 is SMNVEV (reference sequence). CDR3 length equals 14 residues. V dropped 5 bases and J dropped 2 bases, with 13 bases sitting between them. The CDR3 bases are TGTGCCAGCAGTCCTAGCGCCGATCCCTACGAGCAGTACTTC. Translated: CASSPSADPYEQYF.

A few counts support this clonotype. This sequence joins TRBV20-1 and TRBJ2-5; D might be TRBD2 (5 bases). Germline assignment: CDR1 DFQATT and CDR2 SNEGSKA (reference sequence). The CDR3 contains 11 residues. V was trimmed by 8 bases and J by 0 bases, leaving 7 bases between them. The chain's CDR3 is CSRLHQETQYF. CDR3 bases: TGCAGTCGACTACACCAAGAGACCCAGTACTTC.

The V call is TRBV18, the J call TRBJ1-2; D is possibly TRBD1 (6 bases). The V end lost 3 bases, the J end lost 3 bases, and 11 bases lay between the germline ends. Per the germline V gene, CDR1 is KGHSH and CDR2 is LQKENI. This CDR3 region has 14 residues. DNA for the CDR3: TGTGCCAGCTCACCGACAGGTATTGACTATGGCTACACCTTC. The encoded protein is CASSPTGIDYGYTF.

The chain carries TRBV4-2 and TRBJ2-7, with 7 bases identical to TRBD2. The CDR3 extends over 14 amino acids. Germline lookup yields CDR1 LGHNA and CDR2 YNFKEQ. The trim removed 4 bases at V and 2 bases at J, leaving 5 bases unmatched. The CDR3 is CASSPNGGTYEQYF. DNA of the CDR3: TGTGCCAGCAGCCCCAACGGGGGGACCTACGAGCAGTACTTC.

The rearrangement links TRBV7-9 to TRBJ1-2; TRBD1 agrees at 7 bases. The CDR3 length is 14 residues. Unmatched junction bases numbered 11, after V lost 5 bases and J lost 8 bases. Germline V lookup: CDR1 SEHNR, CDR2 FQNEAQ (reference sequence). CDR3 loop: CASSPDQGGLGYTF. CDR3 nucleotide sequence: TGTGCCAGCAGCCCTGACCAGGGGGGCCTAGGCTACACCTTC.

The V call is TRBV4-1, the J call TRBJ2-1; TRBD1 matches at 9 bases. The CDR3 totals 17 residues. In germline, CDR1 is MGHRA, CDR2 YSYEKL. With V trimmed by 5 bases and J by 4 bases, 12 bases remained unmatched. CDR3 loop: CASSFRAAGQGYNEQFF. The CDR3 DNA reads TGCGCCAGCAGCTTCAGGGCAGCGGGACAGGGATACAATGAGCAGTTCTTC.

This clonotype was found a few times. The chain recombines TRBV29-1 with TRBJ1-1; possibly TRBD1 for D (5 bases). Germline loops: CDR1 SQVTM, CDR2 ANQGSEA. V lost 3 bases and J 5 bases, leaving 13 bases between the germline ends. The CDR3 spans 13 residues. The CDR3 here is CSVDPGTLTEAFF. CDR3 coding DNA: TGCAGCGTTGATCCAGGGACCTTGACTGAAGCTTTCTTT.

This chain joins TRBV6-1 and TRBJ2-3; 8 bases are shared with TRBD1. Germline lookup yields CDR1 MNHNS and CDR2 SASEGT. V was clipped by 2 bases and J by 5 bases; unmatched bases: 6. This CDR3 spans 15 amino acids. The CDR3: CASSEPGGAGDTQYF. For the CDR3, the DNA is TGTGCCAGCAGTGAACCAGGGGGCGCGGGAGATACGCAGTATTTT.

The chain couples TRBV7-2 to TRBJ2-1, with D unclear. This CDR3 has 14 amino acids. Germline CDR1 reads SGHTA; CDR2 reads FQGNSA. Trimming pared 5 bases from V and 9 bases from J, leaving 17 bases between. This CDR3 reads CASSALRVLGEQFF. For the CDR3, the DNA is TGTGCCAGCAGCGCCCTCCGCGTCCTCGGTGAGCAGTTCTTC. Full variable domain (missing parts from reference TRBV7-2 and TRBJ2-1): GAGVSQSPSNKVTEKGKDVELRCDPISGHTALYWYRQSLGQGLEFLIYFQGNSAPDKSGLPSDRFSAERTGGSVSTLTIQRTQQEDSAVYLCASSALRVLGEQFFGPGTRLTVL.

The DNA for the CDR3 is TGTGCCAGCAAATACGGGGCTGCTCGAGAGACCCAGTACTTC. This codes for CASKYGAARETQYF. This chain uses TRBV6-2 or TRBV6-3 with TRBJ2-5; D is possibly TRBD1 or TRBD2 (5 bases each). The germline gives CDR1 MNHEY, CDR2 SVGEGT. Trimming left V 7 bases short and J 4 bases short, with 16 bases between. This CDR3 comprises 14 residues.

The CDR3 coding sequence is TGTGCCAGCAGCCCTGACAGGGGGCGGGTGGAGACCCAGTACTTC. Amino acid sequence: CASSPDRGRVETQYF. V gene TRBV7-2 combines with J gene TRBJ2-5; 10 bases match TRBD1. The CDR3 consists of 15 residues. The V gene end was trimmed by 5 bases and the J gene end by 5 bases; junction bases not matched to a gene: 8. Germline CDR1 SGHTA, CDR2 FQGNSA.

J is TRBJ2-5 and V is TRBV27, with 10 bases identical to TRBD2. In germline, CDR1 is MNHEY, CDR2 SMNVEV (reference sequence). After removal of 3 bases from V and 0 bases from J, the junction contained 4 bases not matched to a gene. The CDR3 has 16 amino acids. The CDR3 here is CASSLAGLAYQETQYF. The CDR3 DNA sequence: TGTGCCAGCAGTTTGGCGGGACTAGCGTACCAAGAGACCCAGTACTTC.

The chain couples TRBV28 to TRBJ2-5; 9 nucleotides align to TRBD1. The V segment lost 5 bases and the J segment 4 bases; nucleotides outside the gene matches: 11. Germline values: CDR1 MDHEN, CDR2 SYDVKM. CDR3 size: 16 residues. The CDR3 loop reads CASSPPPGQGGETQYF. The CDR3 coding sequence is TGTGCCAGCAGTCCCCCCCCGGGACAGGGAGGAGAGACCCAGTACTTC.

This clonotype was picked up a small number of times. The chain uses TRBV7-2 and TRBJ2-1; unclear D gene. The V and J ends lost 1 base and 8 bases respectively, with 3 bases between them. CDR3 length: 11 amino acids. In germline, CDR1 is SGHTA, CDR2 FQGNSA. Written as DNA, the CDR3 is TGTGCCAGCAGCTTAGTCTATGAGCAGTTCTTC. Amino acids: CASSLVYEQFF.

V is TRBV25-1 and J is TRBJ2-1, with D possibly being TRBD2 (5 bases). Germline lookup yields CDR1 MGHDK and CDR2 SYGVNS. The CDR3 extends over 15 amino acids. Trimming took off 4 bases at V and 2 bases at J, with 12 bases between the two ends. CDR3 protein: CASSGAGGPYNEQFF. The CDR3, as DNA: TGTGCCAGCAGTGGGGCTGGCGGGCCCTACAATGAGCAGTTCTTC.

This clonotype appeared a few times. The chain combines TRBV20-1 with TRBJ2-1; D may correspond to TRBD1 or TRBD2 (5 bases each). V was pared by 6 bases and J by 1 base, with 22 bases between. This CDR3 contains 17 residues. Germline assignment: CDR1 DFQATT and CDR2 SNEGSKA (reference sequence). The CDR3 nucleotides read TGCAGTGCCACTGGACCCGGAAAGGGACCTTCCTACAATGAGCAGTTCTTC. Encoded protein: CSATGPGKGPSYNEQFF.

Many counts were recorded for this clonotype. The V and J genes are TRBV27 and TRBJ1-1; 7 bases are a match to TRBD1. The V segment lost 3 bases and the J segment 6 bases; nucleotides outside the gene matches: 4. Germline V lookup: CDR1 MNHEY, CDR2 SMNVEV (reference sequence). This CDR3 has 13 amino acids. CDR3 sequence (DNA): TGTGCCAGCAGTTTCGACAGGGTCGCTGAAGCTTTCTTT. The encoded protein is CASSFDRVAEAFF.

This rearrangement joins TRBV9 to TRBJ2-2; D perhaps matches TRBD2 (5 bases). This CDR3 contains 14 residues. Trimming removed 3 bases from V and 6 bases from J, with 12 bases in between. CDR1 and CDR2 (germline): SGDLS, YYNGEE. CDR3 bases: TGTGCCAGCAGCGCCACTAGGGCGGCCGGGGAGCTGTTTTTT. This encodes CASSATRAAGELFF.

The rearrangement links TRBV7-9 to TRBJ2-3; D may be TRBD2 (5 bases). Germline CDR1 reads SEHNR; CDR2 reads FQNEAQ (reference sequence). The CDR3 has 14 amino acids. Deletions cut 7 bases from V and 3 bases from J, with 14 bases between. The CDR3 is CASTVSRRTDTQYF. DNA for the CDR3: TGTGCCAGCACCGTTAGTCGGAGGACAGATACGCAGTATTTT.

This clonotype was detected many times. The chain combines TRBV4-3 with TRBJ2-7; D may be TRBD1 (5 bases). CDR1 and CDR2 from the germline V gene are LGHNA and YSLEER. Trimming removed 3 bases from V and 1 base from J, with 13 bases in between. The CDR3 consists of 15 residues. CDR3 bases: TGCGCCAGCAGCCAGTTAAAGGGGAATTCCTACGAGCAGTACTTC. This gives the protein CASSQLKGNSYEQYF.

The chain is built from TRBV3-1 and TRBJ2-7; TRBD1 is a possible D gene (5 bases). Trimming shortened V by 1 base and J by 5 bases, and 6 bases separated the two germline ends. CDR1 and CDR2 (germline): LGHDT, YNNKEL (reference sequence). This CDR3 has 12 residues. CDR3 residues: CASSQGRDEQYF. CDR3 DNA: TGTGCCAGCAGCCAAGGCAGGGACGAGCAGTACTTC.

The gene calls are TRBV6-2 or TRBV6-3 and TRBJ2-7, with D perhaps TRBD2 (6 bases). Trimming removed 4 bases from V and 0 bases from J, with 16 bases in between. Germline CDR1 reads MNHEY; CDR2 reads SVGEGT. This CDR3 region has 16 residues. The CDR3 loop is CASSSLREKNSYEQYF. Written as DNA, the CDR3 is TGTGCCAGCAGTTCCCTCCGGGAGAAGAACTCCTACGAGCAGTACTTC.

This clonotype appeared a few times. The chain uses TRBV4-1 and TRBJ2-4; unclear D gene. Trimming took 1 base from V and 7 from J, leaving 11 bases between them. This CDR3 has 14 amino acids. Germline V gives CDR1 MGHRA, CDR2 YSYEKL. The CDR3 region is CASSQGIGQNIQYF. DNA for the CDR3: TGCGCCAGCAGCCAAGGAATCGGGCAGAACATTCAGTACTTC.

The chain joins TRBV29-1 to TRBJ2-3; the D call may be TRBD1 or TRBD2 (5 bases each). The CDR3 has 16 amino acids. The germline CDR1 and CDR2 sequences are SQVTM and ANQGSEA. V lost 7 bases and J lost 1, with 21 bases in between. CDR3 DNA sequence: TGCAGCGCCCTCTTCGGGGCAGGAGTCCGCACAGATACGCAGTATTTT. The encoded protein is CSALFGAGVRTDTQYF.

This chain connects TRBV28 to TRBJ1-5; 10 bases are a match to TRBD1. The CDR3 has 15 amino acids. The V gene end was trimmed by 6 bases and the J gene end by 4 bases; junction bases not matched to a gene: 6. Germline V gene lookup returns CDR1 MDHEN and CDR2 SYDVKM. This CDR3 reads CASRRTGGLNQPQHF. In DNA, the CDR3 is TGTGCCAGCAGGCGGACAGGGGGACTTAATCAGCCCCAGCATTTT.

The sample holds a few counts of this clonotype. The rearrangement links TRBV20-1 to TRBJ2-3; D is unclear. CDR1 is DFQATT and CDR2 is SNEGSKA in the germline V gene (reference sequence). The V gene lost 3 bases and the J gene lost 1 base, with 11 bases spanning the gap. CDR3 size: 14 residues. This CDR3 is CSARNFFGTDTQYF. DNA of the CDR3: TGCAGTGCTAGGAACTTTTTTGGCACAGATACGCAGTATTTT.